A selection of T cell receptor beta chains follows, all from one sample in a study of blood T cell repertoires in COVID-19. The table came from immunoSEQ multiplex PCR; TCRdb's copy has only in-frame clones and leaves some out. The sample contains some 250,000 clones, around 90% of which appear only once. Sequenced material: peripheral blood. These receptors all stem from a woman aged 40 to 50 who had recovered from COVID-19. Each CDR3 is given without its conserved first and last residue. Not every row has a clone size; where given, it reads once, few, many or a size class.

TRBV12-3/TRBV12-4	TRBJ2-5	NA	ASSSGETQY
TRBV30	TRBJ2-3	once	ALGGARSTDTQY
TRBV29-1	TRBJ2-1	NA	SGRQGIDNEQF
TRBV7-6	TRBJ2-2	NA	ASSPGGPLNWGELF
TRBV11-2	TRBJ2-1	NA	ASSLGTSRYNEQF
TRBV10-3	TRBJ2-1	NA	ATRQGRDNEQF
TRBV7-9	TRBJ1-4	NA	ASSPGSGGGEKLF
TRBV7-2	TRBJ1-4	NA	ASSGQGSGNEKLF
TRBV29-1	TRBJ2-4	NA	SVEGRGDIQY
TRBV6-5	TRBJ2-5	NA	ASSRGLADPKAQY
TRBV5-1	TRBJ2-1	NA	ASSLRQGGNEQF
TRBV7-3	TRBJ2-6	NA	ASSLRRTGGAGANVLT
TRBV7-2	TRBJ2-2	NA	ASSLVSSGSVNGELF
TRBV6-2/TRBV6-3	TRBJ2-7	NA	ASSYRLAGDYEQY
TRBV20-1	TRBJ1-2	NA	SPGLGGYT
TRBV29-1	TRBJ1-5	NA	SARQGGQPQH
TRBV2	TRBJ2-2	NA	ASRARTGGKSGELF
TRBV9	TRBJ1-1	NA	ASNLVGTEAF
TRBV7-9	TRBJ2-1	few	ASSRTGNEQF
TRBV24-1	TRBJ2-3	once	ATSDLRGGGQY
TRBV7-2	TRBJ2-1	NA	ASSLGGPAGGEQF
TRBV11-2	TRBJ2-1	NA	ASRGLGVPGPYNEQF
TRBV29-1	TRBJ2-7	NA	SVGKRGGPYEQY
TRBV14	TRBJ1-4	NA	ASSQATGGGGEKLF
TRBV10-1	TRBJ1-1	NA	ASTRERQGVLGAF
TRBV7-3	TRBJ2-1	NA	ASSPGTYNEQF
TRBV11-2	TRBJ2-1	NA	ASSLDRSGRGLGQF
TRBV5-8	TRBJ1-2	NA	ASSPRGGPVDYGYT
TRBV19	TRBJ2-5	NA	ASSPRPGVAQY
TRBV7-2	TRBJ1-1	NA	ASSFSTEAF
TRBV3-1/TRBV3-2	TRBJ1-2	NA	ASSPLARAPRGYT
TRBV6-1	TRBJ2-1	NA	ASSDVAGGPKF
TRBV19	TRBJ2-7	once	ASRRTSGSDYEQY
TRBV6-1	TRBJ2-2	NA	ASSGGRRTNTGELF
TRBV27	TRBJ1-6	NA	ASSPGTAPNSPLH
TRBV11-3	TRBJ2-3	NA	ASSTGTSAHTDTQY
TRBV6-2/TRBV6-3	TRBJ2-7	NA	ASSYRTGGGSYEQY
TRBV6-2/TRBV6-3	TRBJ2-7	few	ASSSPRVLLYEQY
TRBV5-6	TRBJ2-1	NA	ASSLTAANNEQF
TRBV7-8	TRBJ1-6	NA	ATRGGDYSPLH
TRBV29-1	TRBJ1-3	NA	SVVGEVGITGNTIY
TRBV14	TRBJ2-1	NA	ASSQGSSYNEQF
TRBV9	TRBJ1-4	few	ASSKRTPRGRGEKLF
TRBV7-2	TRBJ2-1	NA	ASTPAGLAGAAAL
TRBV7-8	TRBJ1-2	NA	ASSPREGAHVYGYT
TRBV5-4	TRBJ2-5	NA	ASSLSLAGAGETQY
TRBV5-4	TRBJ2-1	NA	ASSPSSGRDNEQF
TRBV6-4	TRBJ1-2	NA	ASSAMGGGNGYT
TRBV16	TRBJ2-1	NA	ASSHGLAGTNEQF
TRBV9	TRBJ2-1	NA	ASSPLLAGGHNEQF
TRBV9	TRBJ2-1	NA	ASSAGLAGGPSGDNEQF
TRBV9	TRBJ2-2	once	ASSPWTGGTGELF
TRBV11-3	TRBJ1-2	NA	ASSWDSLNYGYT
TRBV7-9	TRBJ1-1	NA	ASSLGFQGGAF
TRBV7-2	TRBJ1-5	NA	ASSGDREQPQH
TRBV19	TRBJ2-6	NA	ASSPKGQGVVGGANVLT
TRBV5-4	TRBJ2-1	NA	ASSPKTAGTSGNEQF
TRBV12-3/TRBV12-4	TRBJ1-2	once	ASSHTPSYGYT
TRBV14	TRBJ1-1	NA	ASSRMTGNTEAF